The clone carrying this T cell receptor beta chain was detected a few times. Its antigen is not known. This sample is drawn from a study of T-cell memory formation after mild COVID-19. General study results and limits: Clones which contracted sat mainly in CM and EM if CD4+, and in EMRA if CD8+.

One entry per CDR3 protein, called by TCRdb with MiXCR from the 5' RACE reads. The data contain 350,000 to 400,000 distinct CDR3 sequences, under 25% of them singletons. This receptor was obtained from an adult woman who had mild COVID-19 (a few samples of this study predate the infection). Cell type and time point are not known. Material: PBMCs or a T cell subset sorted from them (not recorded which).

The CDR3 nucleotides read TGCGCCAGCAGCTTGGGTTATACTCCCCGGGCCAAAAACATTCAGTACTTC. The encoded protein is CASSLGYTPRAKNIQYF. The rearrangement joins TRBV5-1 to TRBJ2-4, with D hard to call. The CDR3 totals 17 residues. CDR1 is SGHRS, CDR2 YFSETQ, per germline. The V end was cut by 0 bases, the J end by 1 base, with 14 bases between.